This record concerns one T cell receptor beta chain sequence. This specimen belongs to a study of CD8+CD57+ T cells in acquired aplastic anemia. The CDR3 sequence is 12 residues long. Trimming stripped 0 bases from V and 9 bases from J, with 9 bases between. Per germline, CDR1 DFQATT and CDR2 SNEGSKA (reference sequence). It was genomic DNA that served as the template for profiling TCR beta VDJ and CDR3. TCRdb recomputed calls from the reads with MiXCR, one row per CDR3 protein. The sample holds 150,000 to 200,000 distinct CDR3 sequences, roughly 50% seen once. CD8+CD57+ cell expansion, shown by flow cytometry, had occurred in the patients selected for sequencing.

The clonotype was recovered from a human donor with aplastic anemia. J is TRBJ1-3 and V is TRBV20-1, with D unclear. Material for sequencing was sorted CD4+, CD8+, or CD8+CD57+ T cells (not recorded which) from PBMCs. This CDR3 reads CSARDGEFTIYF. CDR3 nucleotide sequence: TGCAGTGCTAGAGATGGGGAGTTCACCATATATTTT.